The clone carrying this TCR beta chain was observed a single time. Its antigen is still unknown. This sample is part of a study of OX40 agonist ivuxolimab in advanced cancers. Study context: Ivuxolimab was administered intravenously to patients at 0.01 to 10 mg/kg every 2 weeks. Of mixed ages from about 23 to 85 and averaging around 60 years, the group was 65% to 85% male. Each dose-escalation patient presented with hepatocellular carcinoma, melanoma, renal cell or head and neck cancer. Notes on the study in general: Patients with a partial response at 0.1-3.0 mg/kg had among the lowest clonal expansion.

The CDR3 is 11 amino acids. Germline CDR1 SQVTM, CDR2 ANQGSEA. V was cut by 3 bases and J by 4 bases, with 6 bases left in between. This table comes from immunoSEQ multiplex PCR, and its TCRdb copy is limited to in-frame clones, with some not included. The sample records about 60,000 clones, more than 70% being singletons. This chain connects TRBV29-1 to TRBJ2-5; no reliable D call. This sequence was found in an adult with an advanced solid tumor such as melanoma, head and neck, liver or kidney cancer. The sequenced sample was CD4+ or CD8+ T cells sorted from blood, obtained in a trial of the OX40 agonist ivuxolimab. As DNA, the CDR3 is TGCAGCGTTGAGGTAGGAGAGACCCAGTACTTC. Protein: CSVEVGETQYF.